One sample yielded the 30 T cell receptor beta chains listed below, sequenced in a study of T cell responses to AZD1222 COVID-19 vaccine. Sequencing used immunoSEQ multiplex PCR; TCRdb keeps in-frame clones, though not all of them. This repertoire shows 100,000 to 150,000 clones, around 85% found once; its top ten account for 1.6%. The input for sequencing was peripheral blood, taken on day 0 of AZD1222 vaccination. These receptors all come from an adult in good health.

The genes are TRBV18 and TRBJ1-4; the D is unclear. V lost 6 bases, J lost 7 bases, and 15 bases lay in between. CDR3 length equals 14 residues. CDR1 is KGHSH, CDR2 LQKENI, per germline. CDR3 sequence (DNA): TGTGCCAGCTCCCGTCGGGGTCCGGGTGAAAAACTGTTTTTT. Its protein product is CASSRRGPGEKLFF.

V usage is TRBV4-1 and J usage is TRBJ2-4; D is ambiguous. V was trimmed by 0 bases and J by 2 bases, leaving 14 bases between them. The germline gives CDR1 MGHRA, CDR2 YSYEKL. CDR3 length: 17 amino acids. The CDR3 loop reads CASSQEGLGLSKNIQYF. The DNA of the CDR3 is TGCGCCAGCAGCCAAGAAGGCCTGGGTCTATCCAAAAACATTCAGTACTTC.

V is TRBV29-1 and J is TRBJ2-5; 7 positions agree with TRBD1. V shed 5 bases, J shed 3 bases, and the junction held 12 bases outside the gene matches. Germline-derived CDR1 and CDR2 are SQVTM and ANQGSEA. The CDR3 loop spans 15 amino acids. In DNA, the CDR3 is TGCAGCGTTCAAATCGAAGGCAGGGGGAAAGAGACCCAGTACTTC. Translated: CSVQIEGRGKETQYF. The complete variable domain, with remaining parts taken from reference TRBV29-1 and TRBJ2-5, reads SAVISQKPSRDICQRGTSLTIQCQVDSQVTMMFWYRQQPGQSLTLIATANQGSEATYESGFVIDKFPISRPNLTFSTLTVSNMSPEDSSIYLCSVQIEGRGKETQYFGPGTRLLVL.

The gene calls are TRBV18 and TRBJ1-1; no clear D gene. This CDR3 spans 12 amino acids. Germline loops: CDR1 KGHSH, CDR2 LQKENI. With 4 bases removed from V and 0 bases from J, the gap between germline ends came to 3 bases. CDR3 DNA: TGTGCCAGCTCACATCTGAACACTGAAGCTTTCTTT. Protein sequence: CASSHLNTEAFF.

The chain combines TRBV20-1 with TRBJ1-2, with a possible D match to TRBD1 (5 bases). The CDR3 is 14 residues long. Trimming shortened V by 3 bases and J by 4 bases, and 15 bases separated the two germline ends. Germline loops: CDR1 DFQATT, CDR2 SNEGSKA (reference sequence). Written as DNA, the CDR3 is TGCAGTGCTAGTGCGCCGGGACTCTTCTATGGCTACACCTTC. Protein sequence: CSASAPGLFYGYTF.

V gene TRBV2 combines with J gene TRBJ1-3; D is undetermined. V lost 7 bases and J lost 4, with 14 bases in between. The CDR3 is 14 amino acids. The germline gives CDR1 SNHLY, CDR2 FYNNEI. The CDR3 sequence: CASIKVVNGNTIYF. DNA for the CDR3: TGTGCCAGCATCAAAGTGGTTAACGGAAACACCATATATTTT.

V is TRBV7-2 and J is TRBJ1-4; the D is unclear. The germline V gene encodes CDR1 SGHTA and CDR2 FQGNSA. The CDR3 covers 11 residues. The V and J ends lost 1 base and 14 bases respectively, with 8 bases between them. The CDR3 region has the DNA TGTGCCAGCAGCTTAGGGCCCAGGCTGTTTTTT. Amino acid sequence: CASSLGPRLFF.

The V and J genes are TRBV6-5 and TRBJ1-2; weak D call: TRBD1 (6 bases). The CDR3 extends over 15 amino acids. V shed 7 bases and J shed 7 bases, with 22 bases lying between them. The germline V gene has CDR1 MNHEY and CDR2 SVGAGI. The CDR3, as DNA: TGTGCCAGCAATCAACGTGCACAGGGTCGCAGTGGCTACACCTTC. Protein product: CASNQRAQGRSGYTF.

In DNA, the CDR3 is TGTGCCAGCACCCAGAACAGGTATAACTATGGCTACACCTTC. Its protein product is CASTQNRYNYGYTF. The J gene is TRBJ1-2, the V gene TRBV2; the D gene is possibly TRBD1 (5 bases). V shed 7 bases and J shed 1 base, with 13 bases lying between them. This CDR3 has 14 residues. Germline loops: CDR1 SNHLY, CDR2 FYNNEI.

V is TRBV19 and J is TRBJ1-2; D unclear. The CDR3 is 12 residues long. Germline CDR1 and CDR2: LNHDA and SQIVND (reference sequence). V dropped 4 bases and J dropped 1 base, with 4 bases sitting between them. CDR3 nucleotides: TGTGCCAGTAGTAGGAGTAACTATGGCTACACCTTC. Translating gives CASSRSNYGYTF.

This rearrangement joins TRBV24-1 to TRBJ2-7; weak D call: TRBD1 (5 bases). CDR1 is KGHDR and CDR2 is SFDVKD in the germline V gene. The CDR3 runs to 12 residues. Trimming left V 5 bases short and J 2 bases short, with 6 bases between. The CDR3, as DNA: TGTGCCACCAGTGCAGGGACCTACGAGCAGTACTTC. This codes for CATSAGTYEQYF.

This clone was observed once. The chain is built from TRBV6-1 and TRBJ2-6; D unclear. CDR1 is MNHNS and CDR2 is SASEGT in the germline V gene. CDR3 length: 15 amino acids. Trimming pared 5 bases from V and 1 base from J, leaving 9 bases between. Written as DNA, the CDR3 is TGTGCCAGCAGTTCTTCTGATTCTGGGGCCAACGTCCTGACTTTC. This gives the protein CASSSSDSGANVLTF.

V usage is TRBV5-1 and J usage is TRBJ1-6; TRBD1 is a possible D gene (6 bases). V dropped 4 bases and J dropped 7 bases, with 15 bases sitting between them. This CDR3 has 15 amino acids. Germline V gives CDR1 SGHRS, CDR2 YFSETQ. The CDR3 sequence is CASSRTTQGNSPLHF. Written as DNA, the CDR3 is TGCGCCAGCAGCCGAACAACCCAGGGGAATTCACCCCTCCACTTT.

The chain has TRBV7-8 and TRBJ1-5; possible D gene TRBD1, 5 bases. The germline CDR1 and CDR2 sequences are SGHVS and FQNEAQ. Trimming removed 7 bases from V and 0 bases from J, with 16 bases in between. The CDR3 contains 16 residues. This CDR3 is CASTLGGGNSNQPQHF. In DNA, the CDR3 is TGTGCCAGCACCCTAGGTGGGGGTAATAGCAATCAGCCCCAGCATTTT. Full variable domain (outside the CDR3, taken from reference TRBV7-8 and TRBJ1-5): GAGVSQSPRYKVAKRGQDVALRCDPISGHVSLFWYQQALGQGPEFLTYFQNEAQLDKSGLPSDRFFAERPEGSVSTLKIQRTQQEDSAVYLCASTLGGGNSNQPQHFGDGTRLSIL.

The chain has TRBV7-9 and TRBJ2-5; 8 positions match TRBD2. The V and J ends lost 4 bases and 2 bases, in that order; junction bases with no gene match: 12. The CDR3 loop spans 17 amino acids. The germline CDR1 and CDR2 sequences are SEHNR and FQNEAQ (reference sequence). This CDR3 is CASSSLNVAGPQETQYF. CDR3 DNA: TGTGCCAGCAGCTCCCTTAACGTAGCGGGACCTCAAGAGACCCAGTACTTC.

The chain has TRBV15 and TRBJ1-3; D call uncertain. The CDR3 runs to 17 residues. CDR1 is LNHNV and CDR2 is YYDKDF in the germline V gene (reference sequence). The V gene lost 0 bases and the J gene lost 0 bases, with 12 bases spanning the gap. For the CDR3, the DNA is TGTGCCACCAGCAGAGATCTCGGCAGGACCTCTGGAAACACCATATATTTT. Translated, it gives CATSRDLGRTSGNTIYF.

CDR3 amino acids: CASSYDPGQSIGELFF. In DNA, the CDR3 is TGTGCCAGCAGTTACGACCCAGGGCAATCGATCGGGGAGCTGTTTTTT. The chain recombines TRBV6-5 with TRBJ2-2; perhaps TRBD1 as D (5 bases). The germline gives CDR1 MNHEY, CDR2 SVGAGI. Trimming removed 2 bases at V and 7 bases at J, with 17 bases between. This CDR3 region has 16 residues.

The chain recombines TRBV7-6 with TRBJ1-4, with D possibly being TRBD1 (5 bases). The germline V and J ends were trimmed by 6 bases and 6 bases, with 23 bases remaining between them. Looked up from germline, CDR1 is SGHVS and CDR2 is FNYEAQ. The CDR3 length is 17 residues. Here the CDR3 DNA reads TGTGCCAGCAGACTACGGGGTGGGGCCGGGGCTTATGAAAAACTGTTTTTT. This translates into CASRLRGGAGAYEKLFF.

The rearrangement links TRBV18 to TRBJ1-2, with D possibly matching TRBD1 (5 bases). CDR1 is KGHSH and CDR2 is LQKENI in the germline V gene. Trimming shortened V by 5 bases and J by 8 bases, and 18 bases separated the two germline ends. This CDR3 spans 14 amino acids. The CDR3 DNA reads as TGTGCCAGCTCAGTTACAGGAAGGCTAGACGGCTACACCTTC. It specifies CASSVTGRLDGYTF.

The CDR3 loop reads CASSFEPGTEDEKLFF. The CDR3 DNA sequence: TGTGCCAGCAGCTTCGAACCCGGGACAGAGGATGAAAAACTGTTTTTT. The chain has TRBV11-2 and TRBJ1-4; TRBD1 matches 7 bases. The V gene end was trimmed by 3 bases and the J gene end by 6 bases; junction bases not matched to a gene: 10. CDR1 SGHAT and CDR2 FQNNGV come from the germline V gene. The CDR3 contains 16 residues.

This rearrangement joins TRBV18 to TRBJ1-5; TRBD1 might be the D (5 bases). V shed 2 bases and J shed 2 bases, with 13 bases lying between them. The CDR3 runs 16 residues. Germline CDR1 is KGHSH and CDR2 is LQKENI. CDR3 amino acids: CASSPAIGGGNQPQHF. The CDR3, as DNA: TGTGCCAGCTCACCAGCCATCGGGGGTGGCAATCAGCCCCAGCATTTT.

The chain employs TRBV27 and TRBJ1-1, with D maybe TRBD1 (6 bases). Germline V lookup: CDR1 MNHEY, CDR2 SMNVEV (reference sequence). Trimming removed 4 bases from V and 6 bases from J, with 15 bases in between. This CDR3 contains 14 residues. The CDR3 DNA reads as TGTGCCAGCAGTTGGGGCCCAGGGGACCCTGAAGCTTTCTTT. Translation: CASSWGPGDPEAFF.

This sequence joins TRBV4-1 and TRBJ1-1; 8 bases align to TRBD1. The CDR3 is made up of 16 amino acids. Germline V gene data show CDR1 as MGHRA and CDR2 as YSYEKL. The trim removed 3 bases at V and 3 bases at J, leaving 9 bases unmatched. In DNA, the CDR3 is TGCGCCAGCAGCCACGTGTTCAGGGGGCTGGACACTGAAGCTTTCTTT. Translated: CASSHVFRGLDTEAFF.

The CDR3 bases are TGTGCCAGCAGCTTAGAACAGGGAGGCTATGGCTACACCTTC. Amino acid sequence: CASSLEQGGYGYTF. The chain recombines TRBV5-6 with TRBJ1-2, with D possibly TRBD1 on 6 matching bases. Germline V CDR1 and CDR2: SGHDT, YYEEEE. The CDR3 has 14 residues. The ends were cut back, 2 bases at V and 4 bases at J, with 12 bases in the middle. The full variable domain, its missing parts supplied by reference TRBV5-6 and TRBJ1-2, is DAGVTQSPTHLIKTRGQQVTLRCSPKSGHDTVSWYQQALGQGPQFIFQYYEEEERQRGNFPDRFSGHQFPNYSSELNVNALLLGDSALYLCASSLEQGGYGYTFGSGTRLTVV.

This clone was seen just once. The V call is TRBV19, the J call TRBJ2-5, with 12 bases fitting TRBD2. The CDR3 spans 15 residues. Germline V gene lookup returns CDR1 LNHDA and CDR2 SQIVND (reference sequence). With V trimmed by 6 bases and J by 6 bases, 8 bases remained unmatched. CDR3 sequence (DNA): TGTGCCAGTAGGCCTCGACTAGCGGGAGTTCAGACCCAGTACTTC. It translates to CASRPRLAGVQTQYF.

V gene TRBV5-5 combines with J gene TRBJ2-7; 10 bases are a match to TRBD2. The V gene end was trimmed by 4 bases and the J gene end by 4 bases; junction bases not matched to a gene: 11. Per germline, CDR1 SGHKS and CDR2 YYEKEE (reference sequence). The CDR3 runs to 16 residues. The CDR3 sequence is CASSGPPSGSGYEQYF. CDR3 sequence (DNA): TGTGCCAGCAGCGGGCCTCCTAGCGGGAGTGGGTACGAGCAGTACTTC.

This clone occurred once. V usage is TRBV18 and J usage is TRBJ2-1, with D possibly being TRBD1 or TRBD2 (6 bases each). The V and J ends lost 10 bases and 2 bases respectively, with 18 bases between them. This CDR3 is 15 amino acids long. Germline values: CDR1 KGHSH, CDR2 LQKENI. This chain's CDR3 is CATSGAGIPYNEQFF. The CDR3 nucleotides read TGTGCCACCTCGGGGGCGGGAATACCCTACAATGAGCAGTTCTTC.

The chain uses TRBV6-5 and TRBJ2-5; D ambiguous. Germline loops: CDR1 MNHEY, CDR2 SVGAGI. The CDR3 runs 13 residues. Trimming took 6 bases from V and 4 from J, leaving 12 bases between them. CDR3 sequence: CASRYDGRETQYF. CDR3 nucleotides: TGTGCCAGCAGGTACGACGGAAGAGAGACCCAGTACTTC.

This chain connects TRBV28 to TRBJ1-1, with a weak D call TRBD1 (6 bases). Germline V lookup: CDR1 MDHEN, CDR2 SYDVKM. CDR3 length: 13 residues. The ends were cut back, 8 bases at V and 3 bases at J, with 13 bases in the middle. The CDR3 DNA reads TGTGCCAGCGGTAAGGGGGGTGACACTGAAGCTTTCTTT. The encoded protein is CASGKGGDTEAFF.

This sequence joins TRBV6-1 and TRBJ1-1, with 7 bases matching TRBD1. V shed 0 bases and J 1 base; nucleotides not matched to a gene: 2. From germline, CDR1 is MNHNS and CDR2 SASEGT. The CDR3 extends over 15 amino acids. The CDR3: CASSEARTGNTEAFF. In DNA, the CDR3 is TGTGCCAGCAGTGAAGCGCGGACAGGGAACACTGAAGCTTTCTTT.